These 10 T cell receptor beta chains came from one sample sequenced in a study of monozygotic twins with inflammatory bowel disease. TCRdb reanalyzed the 5' RACE reads and collapses them to one entry per CDR3 protein, without DNA. The table for this sample gives roughly 170,000 distinct CDR3 sequences. Sample: blood. Receptor source: a human donor with ulcerative colitis or Crohn's disease, or a healthy co-twin of an affected twin (not recorded which).

The rearrangement links TRBV10-3 to TRBJ2-2. Germline V gene data show CDR1 as ENHRY and CDR2 as SYGVKD. CDR3 length equals 12 residues. The CDR3 protein is CATQNNTGELFF.

The rearrangement joins TRBV19 to TRBJ2-1. Germline CDR1 reads LNHDA; CDR2 reads SQIVND (reference sequence). This CDR3 spans 12 amino acids. This CDR3 is CASSIGSNEQFF.

This chain links TRBV12-3 or TRBV12-4 with TRBJ2-1; TCRdb returns TRBD1, unconfirmable since there is no DNA. The length of the CDR3 is 16 residues. The CDR3 loop is CASSPGVRGPYNEQFF.

The CDR3 here is CATSALSGGEETQYF. V usage is TRBV15 and J usage is TRBJ2-5; TCRdb gives TRBD2 as the D gene, but with no DNA this cannot be confirmed. Germline V gene data show CDR1 as LNHNV and CDR2 as YYDKDF (reference sequence). This CDR3 is built from 15 residues.

The chain uses TRBV2 and TRBJ1-1. The V gene's germline CDR1 is SNHLY and CDR2 FYNNEI. This CDR3 region has 14 residues. The CDR3 reads CASRRGIGSTEAFF.

The gene calls are TRBV5-5 and TRBJ1-6. Germline assignment: CDR1 SGHKS and CDR2 YYEKEE (reference sequence). The CDR3 runs 14 residues. This chain's CDR3 is CASSLRENNSPLHF.

This chain connects TRBV5-6 to TRBJ2-5; the D call of TRBD1 rests on TCRdb alone, since no DNA is present to check it. The V gene's germline CDR1 is SGHDT and CDR2 YYEEEE. CDR3 length: 15 residues. The CDR3 sequence: CASNNNVGAQETQYF.

The chain couples TRBV5-5 to TRBJ1-6; TCRdb proposes TRBD1, but this gene call is untestable without DNA. Per the germline V gene, CDR1 is SGHKS and CDR2 is YYEKEE (reference sequence). CDR3 length: 16 amino acids. The CDR3 spells CASSLRQGLGESPLHF.

J is TRBJ2-5 and V is TRBV11-2. Germline CDR1 SGHAT, CDR2 FQNNGV. This CDR3 has 14 residues. The CDR3 protein is CASSLDPGKETQYF.

The chain has TRBV18 and TRBJ1-6. Germline CDR1 KGHSH, CDR2 LQKENI. This CDR3 has 15 residues. The CDR3 loop is CASSPSGSIIQPLHF.